The rows below give T cell receptor beta chains drawn from one sample of a study of blood T cell dynamics during melanoma immunotherapy. Only in-frame clones appear in the TCRdb table, and some are missing; sequencing was by immunoSEQ multiplex PCR. The sample carries approximately 23,000 clones, 85% to 90% recorded once. The sample consisted of blood, taken from a patient treated with checkpoint blockade. Receptor source: a human donor with melanoma. Each CDR3 is given without its conserved first and last residue.

v_gene: TRBV18; CDR3aa: ASSPQTRHSSEQY
v_gene: TRBV11-2; CDR3aa: ASSPGRFLDTQY
v_gene: TRBV18; CDR3aa: ASSQDLQRASTYEQY
v_gene: TRBV11-2; CDR3aa: ASSLGEEQY
v_gene: TRBV7-9; CDR3aa: ASSPGRASYNEQF
v_gene: TRBV18; CDR3aa: ASSPSALSNQPQH
v_gene: TRBV2; CDR3aa: ASSREGLTGSEQY
v_gene: TRBV7-2; CDR3aa: ASSLAHTYEQY
v_gene: TRBV5-1; CDR3aa: ASSLVGSLSSYNEQF
v_gene: TRBV18; CDR3aa: ASSPGLNTEAF
v_gene: TRBV11-1; CDR3aa: ASSKNRASAYNEQF
v_gene: TRBV28; CDR3aa: ASSLLKAAGNQPQH
v_gene: TRBV30; CDR3aa: ATAGAGANVLT
v_gene: TRBV5-1; CDR3aa: ASSSGQGAYNEQF
v_gene: TRBV2; CDR3aa: ASSERDTQY
v_gene: TRBV18; CDR3aa: ASSPPSGVTEAF
v_gene: TRBV4-1; CDR3aa: ASSQEGGTGRHYGYT
v_gene: TRBV19; CDR3aa: ASSTGAGANYEQY
v_gene: TRBV28; CDR3aa: AIQGNTEAF
v_gene: TRBV7-3; CDR3aa: ASSISGGTDTQY
v_gene: TRBV10-2; CDR3aa: ASSEGEYGYT
v_gene: TRBV7-9; CDR3aa: ASPPERGGAVLSQY
v_gene: TRBV6-5; CDR3aa: ASRLDSHTNTEAF
v_gene: TRBV4-1; CDR3aa: ASHQTGNPSNEQF
v_gene: TRBV5-1; CDR3aa: ASSLLGANTEAF
v_gene: TRBV6-5; CDR3aa: ASSYTTGTNEKLF
v_gene: TRBV2; CDR3aa: ASASALGQGVSDTQY
v_gene: TRBV5-1; CDR3aa: ASSLVVGNNEQF
v_gene: TRBV27; CDR3aa: ASSGPGLAEAF
v_gene: TRBV18; CDR3aa: ASSKEPGPYEQY
v_gene: TRBV5-5; CDR3aa: ASSMTYLAQGRDEKLF
v_gene: TRBV11-2; CDR3aa: ASSLDGPNTGELF
v_gene: TRBV4-1; CDR3aa: ASSQHGQGTTGELF
v_gene: TRBV7-3; CDR3aa: ASSPGLAEDTIY
v_gene: TRBV9; CDR3aa: ASSVGAGPQETQY
v_gene: TRBV4-1; CDR3aa: ASSQGQTGLISYEQY
v_gene: TRBV4-1; CDR3aa: ASSQRGESQPQH
v_gene: TRBV30; CDR3aa: SRSTITEAF
v_gene: TRBV5-5; CDR3aa: ASSPPGETQY
v_gene: TRBV10-1; CDR3aa: ASSQGYEQY
v_gene: TRBV23-1; CDR3aa: ASSPDWGNQPQH
v_gene: TRBV19; CDR3aa: ASSIGGQGRSTGNTIY
v_gene: TRBV19; CDR3aa: ASSIDLAGVRTQY
v_gene: TRBV10-1; CDR3aa: ASSETGRSTDTQY
v_gene: TRBV7-3; CDR3aa: ASSLNVGGNEQF
v_gene: TRBV7-2; CDR3aa: ASSLGSGRQNEQY
v_gene: TRBV4-2; CDR3aa: ASSQGQTGGTEAF
v_gene: TRBV6-5; CDR3aa: ASSELSGELF
v_gene: TRBV7-2; CDR3aa: ASSLLGYEQY
v_gene: TRBV4-2; CDR3aa: ASSYGGVQETQY
v_gene: TRBV5-1; CDR3aa: ASSPGRSIPYEQY
v_gene: TRBV18; CDR3aa: ASSRTGGGQETQY
v_gene: TRBV19; CDR3aa: ASRTSGGSYNEQF
v_gene: TRBV5-1; CDR3aa: ASSLSGRGSDTQY
v_gene: TRBV28; CDR3aa: ASSFPAGGTRDEQF